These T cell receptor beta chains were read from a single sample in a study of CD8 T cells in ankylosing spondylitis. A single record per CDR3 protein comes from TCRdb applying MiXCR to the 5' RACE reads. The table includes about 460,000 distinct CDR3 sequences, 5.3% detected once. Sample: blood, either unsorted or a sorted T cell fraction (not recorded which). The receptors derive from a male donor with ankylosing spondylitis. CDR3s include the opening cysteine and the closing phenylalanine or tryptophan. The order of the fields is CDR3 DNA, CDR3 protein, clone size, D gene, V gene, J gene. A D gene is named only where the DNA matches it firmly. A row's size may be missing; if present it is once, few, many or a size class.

cdr3_nt: TGCAGTGCTAGTGGGGGAATCAGCTCCTACGAGCAGTACTTC
cdr3_aa: CSASGGISSYEQYF
clone_size: many
d_call: -
v_call: TRBV20-1
j_call: TRBJ2-7

cdr3_nt: TGCAGCGTTCAATTAGGAATGAACACTGAAGCTTTCTTT
cdr3_aa: CSVQLGMNTEAFF
clone_size: many
d_call: -
v_call: TRBV29-1
j_call: TRBJ1-1

cdr3_nt: TGTGCCAGCAGTGGGAGACAGGACCCCACAGATACGCAGTATTTT
cdr3_aa: CASSGRQDPTDTQYF
clone_size: few
d_call: -
v_call: TRBV9
j_call: TRBJ2-3

cdr3_nt: TGCAGTGCCCCAAGAGGGGGGAATGAGCAGTTCTTC
cdr3_aa: CSAPRGGNEQFF
clone_size: many
d_call: -
v_call: TRBV20-1
j_call: TRBJ2-1

cdr3_nt: TGTGCCGTCGCCCGGACCGTTAATTCACCCCTCCACTTT
cdr3_aa: CAVARTVNSPLHF
clone_size: -
d_call: -
v_call: TRBV27
j_call: TRBJ1-6

cdr3_nt: TGCAGTGCTACCCCGGCTAGCGGGGTAACAGATACGCAGTATTTT
cdr3_aa: CSATPASGVTDTQYF
clone_size: many
d_call: TRBD2
v_call: TRBV20-1
j_call: TRBJ2-3

cdr3_nt: TGCAGCGTTACACCCTTGCGACTGAACACTGAAGCTTTCTTT
cdr3_aa: CSVTPLRLNTEAFF
clone_size: many
d_call: -
v_call: TRBV29-1
j_call: TRBJ1-1

cdr3_nt: TGTGCCAGCAGCTTAATATCCTCGCCATCCTACGAGCAGTACTTC
cdr3_aa: CASSLISSPSYEQYF
clone_size: many
d_call: -
v_call: TRBV7-9
j_call: TRBJ2-7

cdr3_nt: TGCGCCAGCAGCGGGCGAGGGACGGCGAACACTGAAGCTTTCTTT
cdr3_aa: CASSGRGTANTEAFF
clone_size: many
d_call: -
v_call: TRBV5-1
j_call: TRBJ1-1

cdr3_nt: TGTGCCAGCAGTCCTGGGGGAGCCAAAAACATTCAGTACTTC
cdr3_aa: CASSPGGAKNIQYF
clone_size: many
d_call: -
v_call: TRBV12-3/TRBV12-4
j_call: TRBJ2-4

cdr3_nt: TGTGCCAGCAGCCAAGTGGCGGCAGAGACCCAGTACTTC
cdr3_aa: CASSQVAAETQYF
clone_size: -
d_call: -
v_call: TRBV14
j_call: TRBJ2-5

cdr3_nt: TGTGCCAGCAGCTTATGGGCCCCAAACACCGGGGAGCTGTTTTTT
cdr3_aa: CASSLWAPNTGELFF
clone_size: many
d_call: -
v_call: TRBV7-2
j_call: TRBJ2-2

cdr3_nt: TGCAGCCTCGGGACAGGAGCCGGGGAGCTGTTTTTT
cdr3_aa: CSLGTGAGELFF
clone_size: many
d_call: TRBD1
v_call: TRBV29-1
j_call: TRBJ2-2

cdr3_nt: TGCAGCGTAGGGGACGTAGGGACTAGCGTACACGAGCAGTACTTC
cdr3_aa: CSVGDVGTSVHEQYF
clone_size: few
d_call: TRBD2
v_call: TRBV29-1
j_call: TRBJ2-7

cdr3_nt: TGTGCCAGCAGCACCCCGGACAGAGCAAATGGCTACACCTTC
cdr3_aa: CASSTPDRANGYTF
clone_size: many
d_call: -
v_call: TRBV5-4
j_call: TRBJ1-2

cdr3_nt: TGTGCCAGCAGCCAAGATCTAATAGCCCAGTTCTTC
cdr3_aa: CASSQDLIAQFF
clone_size: -
d_call: -
v_call: TRBV3-1
j_call: TRBJ2-1

cdr3_nt: TGCAGCGTTGTAGGGACTAGCGGGAGTGCAGATACGCAGTATTTT
cdr3_aa: CSVVGTSGSADTQYF
clone_size: many
d_call: TRBD2
v_call: TRBV29-1
j_call: TRBJ2-3

cdr3_nt: TGCAGCGTTCAGGGGGCCCTCTCTGGAAACACCATATATTTT
cdr3_aa: CSVQGALSGNTIYF
clone_size: many
d_call: TRBD1
v_call: TRBV29-1
j_call: TRBJ1-3

cdr3_nt: TGTGCCAGCAGCCCGGCTGGGAGGTCCGGGGAGCTGTTTTTT
cdr3_aa: CASSPAGRSGELFF
clone_size: many
d_call: -
v_call: TRBV11-1
j_call: TRBJ2-2

cdr3_nt: TGTGCCACCAGCAGAGATAGAGGGTTCGGGAACACTGAAGCTTTCTTT
cdr3_aa: CATSRDRGFGNTEAFF
clone_size: many
d_call: -
v_call: TRBV15
j_call: TRBJ1-1

cdr3_nt: TGTGCCAGCAGTTACTCGAGCAGGGGTAGGACTGAAGCTTTCTTT
cdr3_aa: CASSYSSRGRTEAFF
clone_size: few
d_call: -
v_call: TRBV6-5
j_call: TRBJ1-1

cdr3_nt: TGCAGTGCCCTAGGAAGAACCCATACGCAGTATTTT
cdr3_aa: CSALGRTHTQYF
clone_size: few
d_call: -
v_call: TRBV20-1
j_call: TRBJ2-3

cdr3_nt: TGCGCCAGCAGCTTGGCCGGGACAGGCGACCATCAGCAGTTCTTC
cdr3_aa: CASSLAGTGDHQQFF
clone_size: many
d_call: TRBD1
v_call: TRBV5-1
j_call: TRBJ2-1

cdr3_nt: TGCAGTAGTACCCCCACGGGGTACGACACTGAAGCTTTCTTT
cdr3_aa: CSSTPTGYDTEAFF
clone_size: many
d_call: -
v_call: TRBV29-1
j_call: TRBJ1-1

cdr3_nt: TGTGCCAGCCAAGGGACAGGGTTCACAGATACGCAGTATTTT
cdr3_aa: CASQGTGFTDTQYF
clone_size: many
d_call: TRBD1
v_call: TRBV27
j_call: TRBJ2-3

cdr3_nt: TGTGCCAGCAGTTACTCGTTTCGTGTTCAGCCTGAAGCTTTCTTT
cdr3_aa: CASSYSFRVQPEAFF
clone_size: many
d_call: -
v_call: TRBV6-2/TRBV6-3
j_call: TRBJ1-1

cdr3_nt: TGTGCCAGCAGCGTAGTGGCAGGGGTGTCTGAAGCTTTCTTT
cdr3_aa: CASSVVAGVSEAFF
clone_size: many
d_call: -
v_call: TRBV9
j_call: TRBJ1-1

cdr3_nt: TGTGCCAGCAGTTACTGGGATACAACCTACAATGAGCAGTTCTTC
cdr3_aa: CASSYWDTTYNEQFF
clone_size: many
d_call: -
v_call: TRBV6-2/TRBV6-3
j_call: TRBJ2-1